This T cell receptor beta chain was sequenced for a study of blood T cell repertoires in COVID-19. Study summary: COVID-19 samples from acute and convalescent phases originated in the United States, Italy and Spain.

Original handling: The assay estimated nucleated cells by amplifying reference gene primers. The protocol was immunoSEQ multiplex PCR, while the TCRdb copy is restricted to in-frame clones and leaves out a portion. V, J and clone size derive from that table, while D and trimming were established from the DNA sequence. The data show 150,000 to 200,000 clones, approximately 86% seen once. Followed longitudinally, the Seattle patients had been enrolled during active infection. Specimen: peripheral blood. This TCR came from a man in his sixties with COVID-19, enrolled during active disease.

The CDR3 spells CASSTLTNSPLHF. DNA of the CDR3: TGTGCCAGCAGTACTCTCACGAATTCACCCCTCCACTTT. V usage is TRBV2 and J usage is TRBJ1-6; D is unclear. Deletions cut 5 bases from V and 7 bases from J, with 9 bases between. This CDR3 contains 13 residues. Germline CDR1 reads SNHLY; CDR2 reads FYNNEI.